The rows below give T cell receptor beta chains drawn from one sample of a study of breast tumors, draining lymph nodes, adjacent tissues. TCRdb recomputed calls from the multiplex PCR reads with MiXCR, one row per CDR3 protein. The sample yields 150,000 to 200,000 distinct CDR3 sequences, roughly 31% seen once. The sample was axillary lymph node tissue. Receptor source: a female donor with breast cancer. Some clones in this sample may be carry-over from other donors' samples. Each CDR3 is given with its conserved first and last residue. The D gene is left open where the match is weak. Some rows have no size entry. The others give once, few or many, or a class for an expanded clone.

clone_size	j_call	v_call	d_call	cdr3_aa	cdr3_nt
-	TRBJ1-4	TRBV2	TRBD1	CATLSPGQGIEKLFF	TGTGCCACTCTTTCTCCGGGACAGGGAATCGAAAAACTGTTTTTT
many	TRBJ1-4	TRBV6-5	TRBD1	CASSYGQGVTNEKLFF	TGTGCCAGCAGTTACGGACAGGGGGTCACTAATGAAAAACTGTTTTTT
once	TRBJ2-3	TRBV27	-	CASSFWGRTGTQYF	TGTGCCAGCAGTTTTTGGGGACGCACAGGTACGCAGTATTTT
-	TRBJ1-2	TRBV9	TRBD1	CASSVEQGAVGGSTF	TGTGCCAGCAGCGTAGAACAGGGGGCGGTTGGAGGCTCCACCTTC
once	TRBJ1-4	TRBV5-1	TRBD1	CASSGGTGSREKLFF	TGCGCCAGCAGCGGCGGGACAGGGTCCAGGGAAAAACTGTTTTTT
few	TRBJ2-5	TRBV5-1	TRBD2	CASSLREGPLKTQYF	TGCGCCAGCAGCTTGAGGGAGGGGCCGCTTAAGACCCAGTACTTC
many	TRBJ2-5	TRBV5-6	TRBD1	CASSTGQAGETQYF	TGTGCCAGCAGCACCGGACAGGCGGGCGAGACCCAGTACTTC
many	TRBJ1-2	TRBV30	TRBD1	CAWSAPGGGRGYTF	TGTGCCTGGAGTGCACCAGGGGGAGGTCGTGGCTACACCTTC
-	TRBJ2-2	TRBV12-3/TRBV12-4	-	CASRTGTQNTGELFF	TGTGCCAGCAGAACCGGGACTCAGAACACCGGGGAGCTGTTTTTT
-	TRBJ2-5	TRBV15	TRBD1	CATSGGTGGAEETQYF	TGTGCCACCAGCGGAGGGACAGGGGGCGCGGAAGAGACCCAGTACTTC
-	TRBJ2-1	TRBV7-2	-	CASSLTPGGSFGDEQFF	TGTGCCAGCAGCTTAACCCCTGGAGGATCATTTGGCGATGAGCAGTTCTTC
many	TRBJ2-2	TRBV12-3/TRBV12-4	-	CASSSRENTGELFF	TGTGCCAGCAGTTCCCGGGAGAACACCGGGGAGCTGTTTTTT
many	TRBJ2-5	TRBV18	TRBD1	CASSPRSPGQGEKTQYF	TGTGCCAGCTCACCACGAAGTCCTGGACAGGGTGAGAAGACCCAGTACTTC
many	TRBJ2-1	TRBV2	-	CASINYNEQFF	TGTGCCAGCATTAACTACAATGAGCAGTTCTTC
many	TRBJ2-1	TRBV7-2	-	CASSRNSNEQFF	TGTGCCAGCAGCAGGAACTCGAATGAGCAGTTCTTC